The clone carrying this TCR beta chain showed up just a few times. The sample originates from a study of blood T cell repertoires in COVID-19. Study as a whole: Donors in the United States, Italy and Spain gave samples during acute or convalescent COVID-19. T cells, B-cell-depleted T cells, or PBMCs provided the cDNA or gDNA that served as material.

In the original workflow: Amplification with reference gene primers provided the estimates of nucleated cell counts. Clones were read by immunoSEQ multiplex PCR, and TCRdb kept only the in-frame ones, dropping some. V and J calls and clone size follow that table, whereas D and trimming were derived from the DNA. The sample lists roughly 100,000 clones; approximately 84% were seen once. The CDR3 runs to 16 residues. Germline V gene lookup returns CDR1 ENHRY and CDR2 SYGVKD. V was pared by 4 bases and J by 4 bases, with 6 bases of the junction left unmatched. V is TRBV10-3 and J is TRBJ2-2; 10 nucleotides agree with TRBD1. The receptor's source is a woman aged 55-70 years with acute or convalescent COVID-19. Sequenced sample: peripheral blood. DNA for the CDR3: TGTGCCATCAGTGGAGGGACAGGGGTAGCCACCGGGGAGCTGTTTTTT. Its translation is CAISGGTGVATGELFF.